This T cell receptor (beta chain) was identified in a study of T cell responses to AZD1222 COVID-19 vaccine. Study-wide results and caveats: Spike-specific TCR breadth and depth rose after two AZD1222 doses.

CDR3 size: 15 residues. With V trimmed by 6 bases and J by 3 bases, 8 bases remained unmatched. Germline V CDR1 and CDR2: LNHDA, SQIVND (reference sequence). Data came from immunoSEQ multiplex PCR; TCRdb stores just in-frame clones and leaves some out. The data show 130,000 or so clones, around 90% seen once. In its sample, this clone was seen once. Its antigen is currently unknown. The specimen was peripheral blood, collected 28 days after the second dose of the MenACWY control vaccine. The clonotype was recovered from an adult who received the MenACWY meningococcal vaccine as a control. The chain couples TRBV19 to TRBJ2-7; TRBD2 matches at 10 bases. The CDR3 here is CASSPKREGFYEQYF. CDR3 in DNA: TGTGCCAGTAGCCCCAAGCGGGAGGGATTCTACGAGCAGTACTTC.